The text below deals with one T cell receptor (beta chain). These data originate in a study of blood T cell repertoires in COVID-19. Study background: From T cells, B-cell-depleted T cells, or PBMCs came the material, which was cDNA or gDNA.

Germline lookup yields CDR1 LGHDT and CDR2 YNNKEL (reference sequence). With 11 bases clipped from V and 8 bases from J, the junction kept 14 bases outside the gene matches. CDR3 length: 13 residues. Sequencing used immunoSEQ multiplex PCR; TCRdb keeps in-frame clones, though not all of them. The sample consists of approximately 250,000 clones, just under 85% of them appearing once. The chain links TRBV3-1 (or the pseudogene TRBV3-2) to TRBJ1-2, with 7 bases that match TRBD1. The receptor comes from a man between 35 and 55 years old who had recovered from COVID-19. Input material: PBMCs or T cells enriched from blood (not recorded which). Here the CDR3 reads CAGEDRLTMGYTF. The DNA for the CDR3 is TGTGCCGGAGAGGACAGGTTAACTATGGGCTACACCTTC.